This T cell receptor beta chain was obtained from a study of blood T cell repertoires in COVID-19. Study-level background: T cells, B-cell-depleted T cells, or PBMCs provided the cDNA or gDNA that served as material.

Measured with immunoSEQ multiplex PCR; TCRdb has only the in-frame clones, and not every one. The sample yields about 240,000 clones, roughly four fifths seen once. In germline, CDR1 is LGHDT, CDR2 YNNKEL (reference sequence). Trimming shortened V by 0 bases and J by 3 bases, and 11 bases separated the two germline ends. The CDR3 consists of 15 residues. The chain links TRBV3-1 (or the pseudogene TRBV3-2) to TRBJ2-5; unclear D gene. The sample comprised peripheral blood. This TCR was recovered from a woman older than 75 with COVID-19, enrolled during active disease. The chain's CDR3 is CASSQDQRQKETQYF. The CDR3 DNA reads TGTGCCAGCAGCCAAGATCAGAGGCAGAAAGAGACCCAGTACTTC.